This T cell receptor (beta chain) was retrieved from a study of regulatory dendritic cells for organ transplantation. With respect to this clone: What it binds is unknown.

The protocol was immunoSEQ multiplex PCR, while the TCRdb copy is restricted to in-frame clones and leaves out a portion. The sample holds about 29,000 clones, nearly 80% seen once. The CDR3 sequence is 14 residues long. CDR1 and CDR2 from the germline V gene are MNHNY and SVGAGI (reference sequence). V dropped 2 bases and J dropped 0 bases, with 6 bases sitting between them. Findings and caveats of the study: Regulatory dendritic cells appeared to expand memory CD8+ clones less than mature ones. The most alloreactive TCR clonotypes were found in resting memory CD8+ cells. Considerable individual heterogeneity was seen in alloreactive memory CD8+ T cells. Memory T cells were less diverse than naive, with memory CD8+ most oligoclonal.

V gene TRBV6-6 combines with J gene TRBJ2-3; no clear D. The TCR sequence derives from a human donor in good health. Sequencing used memory CD4+ T cells from blood. This sample's subset: CD45RO+ memory T cells. CDR3 DNA sequence: TGTGCCAGCAGTTACGTGACTAGCACAGATACGCAGTATTTT. Amino acid sequence: CASSYVTSTDTQYF.